This record covers a single TCR beta chain. This clone was detected only once. Its antigen has not been determined. Base quality data are lacking; no much larger clone is found one base away. To estimate absolute template abundance from read counts, synthetic TCR analog templates were spiked into each PCR. The immunoSEQ assay was used to amplify TCRbeta CDR3 regions from genomic DNA with bias-controlled V and J gene primers. Rearranged TCRbeta segments were sequenced at approximately 20X coverage. The authors' pipeline ran thus. Clustering was used to correct sequencing errors, and CDR3s were annotated against IMGT to assign V, D and J genes. Out-of-frame and stop-codon sequences were excluded, and only productive TCRbeta rearrangements were used in downstream analyses. Clonality was calculated as one minus the Shannon entropy normalized by the log of the number of unique productive sequences. Fisher's exact test with Benjamini-Hochberg correction, using a cutoff of adjusted p below 0.01, was how clones that differed between time points or between blood and tumor were identified. TCRdb took this table from immuneACCESS and kept in-frame rearrangements with V and J called. Such tables lack part of the clones; where checked against another copy, unresolved V genes explain under half of the gap, and the rest is unexplained. V, J and clone size reflect that table, while D and trimming were determined from the DNA. This sample is represented by roughly 42,000 clones; over 65% of them were singletons. The ten largest clones take up approximately 2.7% of the sample.

This record comes from a study of PD-L1 blockade in urothelial cancer (dated by TCRdb to 2015 to 2018). Study-level background: Therapy was started in the mid-2010s for all patients, and atezolizumab 1,200 mg was administered intravenously every 3 weeks. About 85% of the roughly 30 patients were males with bladder-origin urothelial cancer, and 18 of 29 reported a prior smoking history. An ECOG performance status of 0 or 1 was recorded for the patients, and 0 to 3 prior chemotherapy regimens had been received by the patients. Blood samples were analyzed 3 weeks after the start of treatment (second dose) and 6 weeks after the start of treatment. Blood samples yielded a median of around 150,000 T cells and around 83,000 unique TCRs, with median clonality about 0.08. An exploratory multi-omic analysis was conducted of the somatic, immune and clinical correlates of response to PD-L1 blockade with atezolizumab in urothelial cancer. Pretreatment tumor samples and matched peripheral blood, collected serially before and after atezolizumab treatment, underwent TCR sequencing. Progression-free survival longer than 6 months counted as durable clinical benefit, and TCR features were additionally tested against both progression-free and overall survival. In the same patients, pretreatment tumors underwent whole exome sequencing and RNA sequencing in addition to TCR sequencing. Durable clinical benefit was achieved by nine patients but not by the remaining 20. Just over 28 patients had pretreatment blood TCR-seq, some 25 had at least one posttreatment blood collection, and some 25 had tumor TCR-seq. The research as a whole found: At 3 weeks after the start of treatment, tumor-associated TCR clones in peripheral blood had expanded more in patients with durable benefit (n of about 20, p = 0.022). Because the sample size was small (n of about 30) and many of the analyses were exploratory, the results are meant to be hypothesis-generating. A pretreatment peripheral blood TCR clonality below the median was linked to improved progression-free and overall survival.

The cohort included 29 patients with locally advanced or metastatic urothelial carcinoma who were treated at Memorial Sloan Kettering on a trial protocol. Peripheral blood mononuclear cells were collected from each patient pretreatment and during treatment, giving between 1 and 8 total time points per patient. The Qiagen DNeasy Blood extraction kit was used to purify genomic DNA from total PBMCs and tumor samples. Collected pretreatment and during treatment, PBMCs were isolated and stored as previously described. Specimen: PBMCs, collected around atezolizumab (anti-PD-L1) treatment. This clonotype was sampled from a man aged 65 to 79 with urothelial cancer.

The sequenced DNA is TGTGCCAGCAGTCCTAGACGAAAAGAGACCCAGTACTTC. This translates into CASSPRRKETQYF. The chain couples TRBV27 to TRBJ2-5, with no reliable assignment of the D segment. Including the terminal cysteine and phenylalanine, the CDR3 comprises 13 residues. The only DNA kept is the CDR3, 39 bases in frame from the first base. Relative to germline, V is 5 bases shorter and J is 3 bases shorter, with 10 bases between their ends. Via the germline V gene (reference sequence), CDR1 is MNHEY and CDR2 SMNVEV.